This T cell receptor (beta chain) was recovered during a study of lymphopenia after photon versus proton radiotherapy. Measured with immunoSEQ multiplex PCR; TCRdb has only the in-frame clones, and not every one. Found here are 6,000 to 9,000 clones, around 92% of them singletons; the top ten hold 1.5% to 2%. V was clipped by 5 bases and J by 0 bases, with 20 bases between them. CDR1 is SGHDN and CDR2 is FVKESK in the germline V gene. The CDR3 length is 17 residues. The source of this sequence is a woman between 45 and 65 years old with cholangiocarcinoma. The chain employs TRBV14 and TRBJ2-7; the D gene is possibly TRBD1 (6 bases). The sample consisted of peripheral blood, taken from a patient treated with photon-based radiotherapy. The CDR3 coding sequence is TGTGCCAGCAGCGCATTTAGACAGGCATTTCTCTCCTACGAGCAGTACTTC. Encoded protein: CASSAFRQAFLSYEQYF.